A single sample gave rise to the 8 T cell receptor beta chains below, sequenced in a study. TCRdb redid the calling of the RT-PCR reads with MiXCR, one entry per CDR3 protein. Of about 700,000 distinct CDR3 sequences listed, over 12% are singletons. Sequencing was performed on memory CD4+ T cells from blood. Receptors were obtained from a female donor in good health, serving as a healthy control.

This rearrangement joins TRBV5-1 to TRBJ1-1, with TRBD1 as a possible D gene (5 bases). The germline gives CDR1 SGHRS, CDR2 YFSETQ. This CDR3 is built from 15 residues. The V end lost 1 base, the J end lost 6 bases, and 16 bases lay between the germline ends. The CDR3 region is CASSLMAGIGPEAFF. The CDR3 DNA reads TGCGCCAGCAGCTTGATGGCAGGGATAGGCCCTGAAGCTTTCTTT.

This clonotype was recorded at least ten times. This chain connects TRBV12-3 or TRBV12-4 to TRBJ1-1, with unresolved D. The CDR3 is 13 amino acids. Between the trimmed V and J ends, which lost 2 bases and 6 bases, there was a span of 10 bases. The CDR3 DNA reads TGTGCCAGCAGTTTATCGGAGCTTTCTGAAGCTTTCTTT. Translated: CASSLSELSEAFF.

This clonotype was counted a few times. The CDR3 region is CASSDRQGDGDTQYF. The CDR3 coding sequence is TGTGCCAGCAGTGATCGACAGGGGGATGGAGATACGCAGTATTTT. V is TRBV25-1 and J is TRBJ2-3; TRBD1 matches at 9 bases. V dropped 3 bases and J dropped 5; count of bases not matched to a gene: 6. The CDR3 has 15 residues. Germline CDR1 is MGHDK and CDR2 is SYGVNS.

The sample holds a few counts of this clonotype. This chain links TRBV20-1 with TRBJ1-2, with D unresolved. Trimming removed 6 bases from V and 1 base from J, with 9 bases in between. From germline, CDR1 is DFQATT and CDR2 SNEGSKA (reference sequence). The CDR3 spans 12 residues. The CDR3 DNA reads TGCAGTGCCCCACACAGTAACTATGGCTACACCTTC. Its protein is CSAPHSNYGYTF.

The CDR3 loop reads CSASQGARGEKLFF. In nucleotides, the CDR3 is TGCAGTGCTTCACAGGGGGCGCGCGGTGAAAAACTGTTTTTT. This chain uses TRBV20-1 with TRBJ1-4; 9 bases align to TRBD1. Trimming at V came to 5 bases and at J to 7 bases, leaving 8 bases not matched to a gene. Germline V gene lookup returns CDR1 DFQATT and CDR2 SNEGSKA (reference sequence). This CDR3 contains 14 residues.

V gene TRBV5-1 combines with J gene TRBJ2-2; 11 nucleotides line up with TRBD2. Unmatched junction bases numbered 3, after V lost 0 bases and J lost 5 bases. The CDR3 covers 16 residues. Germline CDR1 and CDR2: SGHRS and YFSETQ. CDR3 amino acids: CASSLALAGGTGELFF. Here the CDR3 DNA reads TGCGCCAGCAGCTTGGCTCTAGCGGGAGGAACCGGGGAGCTGTTTTTT.

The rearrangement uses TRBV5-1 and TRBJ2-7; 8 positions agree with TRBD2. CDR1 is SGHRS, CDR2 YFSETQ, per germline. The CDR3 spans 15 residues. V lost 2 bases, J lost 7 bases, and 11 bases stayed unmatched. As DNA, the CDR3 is TGCGCCAGCAGCTTACTAGCGGAGACTACGGGGGAGCAGTACTTC. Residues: CASSLLAETTGEQYF.

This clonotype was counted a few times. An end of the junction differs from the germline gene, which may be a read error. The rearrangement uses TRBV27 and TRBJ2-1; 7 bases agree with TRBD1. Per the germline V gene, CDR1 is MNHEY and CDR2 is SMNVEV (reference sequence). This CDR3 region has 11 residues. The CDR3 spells CASSFSGTELF. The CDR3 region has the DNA TGTGCCAGCAGTTTTTCCGGGACAGAGCTCTTC.